This TCR beta chain was found in a study of immune characterization of retroperitoneal liposarcoma. MiXCR was run by TCRdb on the PCR reads, yielding one entry per CDR3 protein. The repertoire holds 9,500 to 13,000 distinct CDR3 sequences, with around 28% as singletons. Germline V gives CDR1 MRHNA, CDR2 SNTAGT. The CDR3 is 13 amino acids. Trimming cost V 4 bases and J 9 bases, with 13 bases left between them. The genes are TRBV6-4 and TRBJ2-1, with D hard to call. The clonotype originates from a male donor with retroperitoneal liposarcoma. The sequenced material came from tumor tissue. In DNA, the CDR3 is TGTGCCAGCAGTGCCTCCCTTTTCACTGAGCAGTTCTTC. Translated, it gives CASSASLFTEQFF.